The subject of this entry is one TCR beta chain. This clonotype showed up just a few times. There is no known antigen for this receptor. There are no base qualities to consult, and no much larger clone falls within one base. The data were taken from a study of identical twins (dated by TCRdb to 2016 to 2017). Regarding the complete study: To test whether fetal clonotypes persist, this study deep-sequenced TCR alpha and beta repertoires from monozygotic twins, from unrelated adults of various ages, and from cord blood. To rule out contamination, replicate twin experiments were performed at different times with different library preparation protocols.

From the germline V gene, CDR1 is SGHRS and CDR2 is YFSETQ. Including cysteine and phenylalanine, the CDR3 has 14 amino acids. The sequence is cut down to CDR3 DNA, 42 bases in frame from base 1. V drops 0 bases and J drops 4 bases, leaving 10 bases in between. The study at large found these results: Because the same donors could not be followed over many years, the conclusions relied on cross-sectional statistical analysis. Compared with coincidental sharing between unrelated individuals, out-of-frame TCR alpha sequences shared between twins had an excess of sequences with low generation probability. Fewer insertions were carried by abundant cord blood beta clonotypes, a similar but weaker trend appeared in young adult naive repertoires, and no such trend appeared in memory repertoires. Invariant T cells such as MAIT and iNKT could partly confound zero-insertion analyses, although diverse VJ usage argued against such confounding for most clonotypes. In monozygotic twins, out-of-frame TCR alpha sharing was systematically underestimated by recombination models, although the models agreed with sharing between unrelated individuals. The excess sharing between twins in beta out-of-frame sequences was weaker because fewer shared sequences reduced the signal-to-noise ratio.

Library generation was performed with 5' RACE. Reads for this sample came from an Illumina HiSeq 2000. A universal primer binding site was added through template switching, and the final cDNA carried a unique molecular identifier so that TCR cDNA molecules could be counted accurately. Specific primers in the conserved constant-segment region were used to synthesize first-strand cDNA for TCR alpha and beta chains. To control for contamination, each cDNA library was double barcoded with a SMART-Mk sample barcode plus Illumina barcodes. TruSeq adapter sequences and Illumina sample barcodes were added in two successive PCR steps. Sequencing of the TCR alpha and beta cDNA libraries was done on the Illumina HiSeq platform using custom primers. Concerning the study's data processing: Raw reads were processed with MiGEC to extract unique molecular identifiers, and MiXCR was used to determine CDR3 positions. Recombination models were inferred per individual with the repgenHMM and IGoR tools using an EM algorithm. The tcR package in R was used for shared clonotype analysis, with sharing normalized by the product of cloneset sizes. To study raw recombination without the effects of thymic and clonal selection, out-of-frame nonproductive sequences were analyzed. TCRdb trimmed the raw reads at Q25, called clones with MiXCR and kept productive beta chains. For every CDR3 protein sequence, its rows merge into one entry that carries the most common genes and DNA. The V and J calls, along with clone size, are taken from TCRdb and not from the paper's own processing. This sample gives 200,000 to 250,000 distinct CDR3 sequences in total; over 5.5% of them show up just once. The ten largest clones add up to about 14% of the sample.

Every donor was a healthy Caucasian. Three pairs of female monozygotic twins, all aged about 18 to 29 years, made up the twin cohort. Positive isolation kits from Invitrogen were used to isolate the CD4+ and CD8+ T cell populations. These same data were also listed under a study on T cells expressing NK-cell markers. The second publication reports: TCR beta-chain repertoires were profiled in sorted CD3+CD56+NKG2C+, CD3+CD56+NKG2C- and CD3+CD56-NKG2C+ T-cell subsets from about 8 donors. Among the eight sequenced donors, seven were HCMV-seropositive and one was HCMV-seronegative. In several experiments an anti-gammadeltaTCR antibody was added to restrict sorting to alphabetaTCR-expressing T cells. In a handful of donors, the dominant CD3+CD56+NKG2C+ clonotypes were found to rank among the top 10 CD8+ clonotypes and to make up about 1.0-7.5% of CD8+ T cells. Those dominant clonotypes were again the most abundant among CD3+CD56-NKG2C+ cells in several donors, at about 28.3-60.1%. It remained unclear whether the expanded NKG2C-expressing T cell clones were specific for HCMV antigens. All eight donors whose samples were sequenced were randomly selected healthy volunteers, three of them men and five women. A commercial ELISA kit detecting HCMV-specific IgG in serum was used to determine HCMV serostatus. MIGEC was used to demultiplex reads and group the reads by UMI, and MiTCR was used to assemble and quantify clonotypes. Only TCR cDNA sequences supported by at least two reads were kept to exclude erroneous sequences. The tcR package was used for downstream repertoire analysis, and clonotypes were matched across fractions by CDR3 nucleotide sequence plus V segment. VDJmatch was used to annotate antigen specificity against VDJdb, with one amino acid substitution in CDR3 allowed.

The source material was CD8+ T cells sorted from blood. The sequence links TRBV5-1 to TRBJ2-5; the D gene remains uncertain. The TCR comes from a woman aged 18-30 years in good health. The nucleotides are TGCGCCAGCAGCTTGGGGACCGGATCAGAGACCCAGTACTTC. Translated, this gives CASSLGTGSETQYF.